These T cell receptor beta chains were read from a single sample in a study of identical twins. TCRdb called the 5' RACE reads again in MiXCR, with one record for every CDR3 protein. The sample has some 1,600,000 distinct CDR3 sequences; 32% are singletons. Sequencing used cord blood. The origin of the receptors is a newborn girl in good health. CDR3s include the opening cysteine and the closing phenylalanine or tryptophan. The D gene is left open where the match is weak. Clone size is shown for a subset of rows, as once, few, many or a class of expanded clone.

V gene: TRBV3-1; D gene: .; J gene: TRBJ1-2; clone size: .; CDR3 DNA: TGTGCCAGCAGCCTTAGCCTGAGCTACACCTTC; CDR3 protein: CASSLSLSYTF
V gene: TRBV4-2; D gene: .; J gene: TRBJ2-7; clone size: .; CDR3 DNA: TGTGCCAGCAGCCAAGATTTTTCACCGGGCGCCACCTACGAGCAGTACTTC; CDR3 protein: CASSQDFSPGATYEQYF
V gene: TRBV12-3/TRBV12-4; D gene: TRBD2; J gene: TRBJ2-4; clone size: .; CDR3 DNA: TGTGCCAGCAGTCCCAAAGGACTAGCGGGAGCCAAAAACATTCAGTACTTC; CDR3 protein: CASSPKGLAGAKNIQYF
V gene: TRBV2; D gene: .; J gene: TRBJ2-1; clone size: few; CDR3 DNA: TGTGCCGGCAGAACTAGATCACTTTACAATGAGCAGTTCTTC; CDR3 protein: CAGRTRSLYNEQFF
V gene: TRBV5-1; D gene: .; J gene: TRBJ2-2; clone size: .; CDR3 DNA: TGCGCCAGCCGCCGGGACTTGAACACCGGGGAGCTGTTTTTT; CDR3 protein: CASRRDLNTGELFF
V gene: TRBV2; D gene: .; J gene: TRBJ1-1; clone size: .; CDR3 DNA: TGTGCCAGCAGTGGACAGTTCGGGAACACTGAAGCTTTCTTT; CDR3 protein: CASSGQFGNTEAFF
V gene: TRBV18; D gene: .; J gene: TRBJ2-1; clone size: .; CDR3 DNA: TGTGCCAGCTCACCGACGGCCGCTTCTCCGGGGTACAATGAGCAGTTCTTC; CDR3 protein: CASSPTAASPGYNEQFF
V gene: TRBV5-1; D gene: TRBD1; J gene: TRBJ2-7; clone size: .; CDR3 DNA: TGCGCCAGCAGCTCTTCTTCGACAGGGGGCTACGAGCAGTACTTC; CDR3 protein: CASSSSSTGGYEQYF
V gene: TRBV29-1; D gene: TRBD1; J gene: TRBJ1-2; clone size: few; CDR3 DNA: TGCAGCGAACATCACAGGGGGGTCTATGGCTACACCTTC; CDR3 protein: CSEHHRGVYGYTF
V gene: TRBV5-5; D gene: .; J gene: TRBJ1-6; clone size: once; CDR3 DNA: TGTGCCAGCAGCTTGAGGGCAGGGGTAGGATCACCCCTCCACTTT; CDR3 protein: CASSLRAGVGSPLHF
V gene: TRBV28; D gene: TRBD2; J gene: TRBJ2-3; clone size: .; CDR3 DNA: TGTGCCAGAAAGGGACTAGCGGGGCCTAGCACAGATACGCAGTATTTT; CDR3 protein: CARKGLAGPSTDTQYF
V gene: TRBV4-2; D gene: TRBD1; J gene: TRBJ1-2; clone size: .; CDR3 DNA: TGTGCCAGCAGCCAAGATCCGAACAGGGGAAGCGGCTACACCTTC; CDR3 protein: CASSQDPNRGSGYTF
V gene: TRBV6-6; D gene: .; J gene: TRBJ2-3; clone size: few; CDR3 DNA: TGTGCCAGCAGTTACGTGGACAGCAGCACAGATACGCAGTATTTT; CDR3 protein: CASSYVDSSTDTQYF
V gene: TRBV7-2; D gene: .; J gene: TRBJ1-1; clone size: .; CDR3 DNA: TGTGCCAGCAGCTTTGACAACATGAACACTGAAGCTTTCTTT; CDR3 protein: CASSFDNMNTEAFF
V gene: TRBV28; D gene: TRBD1; J gene: TRBJ2-7; clone size: .; CDR3 DNA: TGTGCCAGCAGTAACAGGGGCCCGACCTACGAGCAGTACTTC; CDR3 protein: CASSNRGPTYEQYF
V gene: TRBV7-8; D gene: TRBD2; J gene: TRBJ2-1; clone size: few; CDR3 DNA: TGTGCCAGCAGCTTAGTTCCCCGTACTAGCGGAGGTACCTACAATGAGCAGTTCTTC; CDR3 protein: CASSLVPRTSGGTYNEQFF
V gene: TRBV6-6; D gene: TRBD2; J gene: TRBJ2-1; clone size: .; CDR3 DNA: TGTGCCAGCAGTTACGGGACTAGCGGTCTCTATGAGCAGTTCTTC; CDR3 protein: CASSYGTSGLYEQFF
V gene: TRBV18; D gene: .; J gene: TRBJ1-5; clone size: few; CDR3 DNA: TGTGCCAGCTCACCAGGGGCAGGGAGCAATCAGCCCCAGCATTTT; CDR3 protein: CASSPGAGSNQPQHF
V gene: TRBV6-6; D gene: .; J gene: TRBJ1-1; clone size: few; CDR3 DNA: TGTGCCAGCAGTCCTCCGGGGGGCCAGATAGACACTGAAGCTTTCTTT; CDR3 protein: CASSPPGGQIDTEAFF
V gene: TRBV20-1; D gene: .; J gene: TRBJ2-7; clone size: many; CDR3 DNA: TGCAGTGCTAGCTTATTCTACGAGCAGTACTTC; CDR3 protein: CSASLFYEQYF
V gene: TRBV28; D gene: .; J gene: TRBJ2-1; clone size: few; CDR3 DNA: TGTGCCAGCAGTTGGGGGGAGTGGCTAGCGACTGAGCAGTTCTTC; CDR3 protein: CASSWGEWLATEQFF
V gene: TRBV7-2; D gene: .; J gene: TRBJ2-7; clone size: .; CDR3 DNA: TGTGCCAGCGGGTTCGCCTCCTACAATGAGCAGTACTTC; CDR3 protein: CASGFASYNEQYF
V gene: TRBV5-1; D gene: TRBD2; J gene: TRBJ2-5; clone size: .; CDR3 DNA: TGCGCCAGCAGCTTAAGACTAGCGGGGGGGCCGAAGACCCAGTACTTC; CDR3 protein: CASSLRLAGGPKTQYF
V gene: TRBV20-1; D gene: .; J gene: TRBJ2-5; clone size: few; CDR3 DNA: TGCAGTGCTAGGATTAAGAGGTTGGCGGAGATTAGGATTCAAGAGACCCAGTACTTC; CDR3 protein: CSARIKRLAEIRIQETQYF
V gene: TRBV24-1; D gene: TRBD1; J gene: TRBJ2-3; clone size: .; CDR3 DNA: TGTGCCACCAGTGATTTTGTAGGGGGCCCAGATACGCAGTATTTT; CDR3 protein: CATSDFVGGPDTQYF
V gene: TRBV12-5; D gene: .; J gene: TRBJ1-2; clone size: .; CDR3 DNA: TGTGCTAGTGGTTCGGACGGCTCCTACTATGGCTACACCTTC; CDR3 protein: CASGSDGSYYGYTF
V gene: TRBV5-1; D gene: TRBD2; J gene: TRBJ2-1; clone size: .; CDR3 DNA: TGCGCCAGCAGCTTGGGCCGGGGACTAGCGGTTTACAATGAGCAGTTCTTC; CDR3 protein: CASSLGRGLAVYNEQFF
V gene: TRBV2; D gene: .; J gene: TRBJ1-5; clone size: .; CDR3 DNA: TGTGTCAGCAGGCCCCTTCGCAATCAGCCCCAGCATTTT; CDR3 protein: CVSRPLRNQPQHF